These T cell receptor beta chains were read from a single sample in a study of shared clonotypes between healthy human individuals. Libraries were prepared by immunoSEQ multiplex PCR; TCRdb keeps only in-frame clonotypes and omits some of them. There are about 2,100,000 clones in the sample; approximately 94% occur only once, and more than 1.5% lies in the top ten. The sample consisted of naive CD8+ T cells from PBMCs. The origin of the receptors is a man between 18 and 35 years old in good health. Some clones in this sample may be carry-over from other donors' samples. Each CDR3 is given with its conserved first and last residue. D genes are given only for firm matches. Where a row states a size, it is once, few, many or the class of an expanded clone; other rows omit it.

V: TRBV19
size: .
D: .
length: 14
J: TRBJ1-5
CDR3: CASSIVRVGQPQHF
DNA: TGTGCCAGTAGTATAGTTAGGGTGGGCCAGCCCCAGCATTTT

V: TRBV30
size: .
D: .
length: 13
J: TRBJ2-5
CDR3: CAWSVSGVETQYF
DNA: TGTGCCTGGAGTGTGTCGGGAGTAGAGACCCAGTACTTC

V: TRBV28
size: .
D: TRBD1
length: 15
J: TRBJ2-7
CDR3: CASSLFGQDGYEQYF
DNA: TGTGCCAGCAGTTTATTCGGACAGGACGGCTACGAGCAGTACTTC

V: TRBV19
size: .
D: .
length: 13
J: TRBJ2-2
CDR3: CASSPRGAGELFF
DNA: TGTGCCAGTAGCCCGAGGGGAGCCGGGGAGCTGTTTTTT

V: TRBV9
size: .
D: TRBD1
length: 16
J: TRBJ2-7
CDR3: CASSAAQGVTSYEQYF
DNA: TGTGCCAGCAGCGCCGCTCAGGGGGTAACCTCCTACGAGCAGTACTTC

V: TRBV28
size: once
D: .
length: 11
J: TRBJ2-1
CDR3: CASRDGYEQFF
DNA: TGTGCCAGCAGAGACGGCTATGAGCAGTTCTTC

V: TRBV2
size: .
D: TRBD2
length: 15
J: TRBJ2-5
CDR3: CASDQRERYQETQYF
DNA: TGTGCCAGCGACCAGCGGGAAAGGTACCAAGAGACCCAGTACTTC

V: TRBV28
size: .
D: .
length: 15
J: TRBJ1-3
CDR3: CAPTGRGLSGNTIYF
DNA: TGTGCCCCGACGGGACGGGGCCTCTCTGGAAACACCATATATTTT

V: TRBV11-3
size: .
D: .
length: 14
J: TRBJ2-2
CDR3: CASSYLGQTGELFF
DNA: TGTGCCAGCAGCTACCTCGGACAGACCGGGGAGCTGTTTTTT

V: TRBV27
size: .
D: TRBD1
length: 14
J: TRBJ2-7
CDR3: CASRVGTASGEQYF
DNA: TGTGCCAGCAGAGTGGGGACAGCATCGGGGGAGCAGTACTTC

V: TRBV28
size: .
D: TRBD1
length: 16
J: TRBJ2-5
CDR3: CASSLDGQGSQETQYF
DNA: TGTGCCAGCAGTTTGGACGGACAGGGAAGCCAAGAGACCCAGTACTTC

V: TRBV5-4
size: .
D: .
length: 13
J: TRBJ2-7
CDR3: CASSPGQNYEQYF
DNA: TGTGCCAGCAGCCCAGGACAGAACTACGAGCAGTACTTC

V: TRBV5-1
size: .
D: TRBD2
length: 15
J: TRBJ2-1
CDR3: CASGAGTSGSLEQFF
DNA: TGCGCCAGCGGCGCCGGGACTAGCGGGAGCCTTGAGCAGTTCTTC

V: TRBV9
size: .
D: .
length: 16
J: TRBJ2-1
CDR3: CASSNPGLRLDHEQFF
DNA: TGTGCCAGCAGCAATCCGGGACTCCGGCTAGACCATGAGCAGTTCTTC

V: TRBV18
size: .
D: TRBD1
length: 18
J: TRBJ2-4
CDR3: CASSPTQEEPTGVNIQYF
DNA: TGTGCCAGCTCACCGACCCAGGAAGAACCTACAGGGGTCAACATTCAGTACTTC